The 32 T cell receptor beta chains below were found in one sample sequenced in a study of control samples from healthy donors and cancer patients (dated by TCRdb to the early 2020s). The library was obtained by the immunoSEQ multiplex PCR assay. TCRdb holds this immuneACCESS table with in-frame rearrangements only. Some clones are missing; in checked studies, unresolved V genes explain under half, and the rest has no known cause. For this sample the table gives about 190,000 clones, of which 91% were detected only once. In total, the top ten clones hold 1.8% of the sample. The material sequenced was blood. The source of these receptors is a man aged 30 to 39 in good health.

The genes are TRBV6-6 and TRBJ1-4; no clear D gene. Deletions cut 4 bases from V and 4 bases from J, with 10 bases between. This CDR3 contains 14 residues. The germline V gene encodes CDR1 MNHNY and CDR2 SVGAGI (reference sequence). The CDR3 region is CASSFLGSNEKLFF. The CDR3 nucleotides read TGTGCCAGCAGTTTTTTAGGGAGTAATGAAAAACTGTTTTTT.

The rearrangement uses TRBV18 and TRBJ2-7, with 7 bases matching TRBD1. The CDR3 consists of 15 residues. The germline V gene encodes CDR1 KGHSH and CDR2 LQKENI. Trimming removed 0 bases from V and 2 bases from J; junction bases left unmatched: 4. The CDR3 reads CASSPPGGLTYEQYF. The CDR3 DNA sequence: TGTGCCAGCTCACCACCAGGGGGCCTTACCTACGAGCAGTACTTC.

The V call is TRBV6-5, the J call TRBJ1-1; a weak D match, TRBD1 (6 bases). Germline V lookup: CDR1 MNHEY, CDR2 SVGAGI. The CDR3 totals 15 residues. V dropped 6 bases and J dropped 3 bases, with 17 bases sitting between them. The CDR3 region is CASREVGGAHTEAFF. The CDR3 DNA is TGTGCCAGCAGGGAGGTGGGGGGGGCCCACACTGAAGCTTTCTTT.

V is TRBV21-1 and J is TRBJ1-6; TRBD1 is the table's D call, not checked against the DNA. TRBV21-1 counts as a pseudogene. The CDR3 covers 15 residues. The CDR3, as DNA: TGTGCCAGCAGCAAAGCGCTACAGGTCCTTTCACCCCTCCACTTT. This encodes CASSKALQVLSPLHF.

This clone was recorded once. The V gene is TRBV25-1, the J gene TRBJ1-3; no clear D. Germline CDR1 MGHDK, CDR2 SYGVNS. V lost 1 base, J lost 0 bases, and 10 bases lay in between. The CDR3 is 16 amino acids. The chain's CDR3 is CASSESGRSSGNTIYF. In DNA form, the CDR3 reads TGTGCCAGCAGTGAATCTGGTAGAAGCTCTGGAAACACCATATATTTT.

In its sample, this clone was seen a few times. The genes are TRBV6-2 or TRBV6-3 and TRBJ2-3, with D possibly matching TRBD2 (6 bases). Germline V gene data show CDR1 as MNHEY and CDR2 as SVGEGT. CDR3 length equals 15 residues. Between the trimmed V and J ends, which lost 5 bases and 4 bases, there was a span of 16 bases. CDR3 DNA: TGTGCCAGCAGTAAGTCGAGCGGAGGGGCAGATACGCAGTATTTT. It is translated as CASSKSSGGADTQYF.

The CDR3 sequence is CASRQGFEQYF. The CDR3 nucleotides read TGTGCCAGCAGACAGGGATTCGAGCAGTACTTC. The chain is built from TRBV2 and TRBJ2-7; a possible D gene is TRBD1 (6 bases). V lost 6 bases and J lost 6, with 9 bases in between. The germline CDR1 and CDR2 sequences are SNHLY and FYNNEI. CDR3 size: 11 residues. The variable domain in full, with the rest retrieved from reference TRBV2 and TRBJ2-7, is EPEVTQTPSHQVTQMGQEVILRCVPISNHLYFYWYRQILGQKVEFLVSFYNNEISEKSEIFDDQFSVERPDGSNFTLKIRSTKLEDSAMYFCASRQGFEQYFGPGTRLTVT.

The DNA of the CDR3 is TGCAGCGTTGAAGATTTTCGGCGGGGGGGATACAATGAGCAGTTCTTC. It is translated as CSVEDFRRGGYNEQFF. The V call is TRBV29-1, the J call TRBJ2-1; 9 bases are shared with TRBD2. The CDR3 extends over 16 amino acids. The V gene end was trimmed by 0 bases and the J gene end by 4 bases; junction bases not matched to a gene: 7. Germline-derived CDR1 and CDR2 are SQVTM and ANQGSEA.

This clone showed up just once. The chain has TRBV9 and TRBJ2-1, with D tentatively TRBD1 or TRBD2 (6 bases each). This CDR3 spans 17 amino acids. CDR1 is SGDLS, CDR2 YYNGEE, per germline. V lost 4 bases, J lost 4 bases, and 21 bases lay in between. CDR3: CASSPNSGALGYNEQFF. The CDR3 coding sequence is TGTGCCAGCAGCCCAAACTCGGGGGCTTTGGGGTACAATGAGCAGTTCTTC.

This clone was observed a single time. The rearrangement links TRBV6-6 to TRBJ1-1; D is perhaps TRBD1 (5 bases). Germline-derived CDR1 and CDR2 are MNHNY and SVGAGI (reference sequence). V lost 4 bases and J 6 bases, leaving 15 bases between the germline ends. This CDR3 is 14 amino acids long. CDR3 loop: CASSSTGANAEAFF. The CDR3 coding sequence is TGTGCCAGCAGTTCCACAGGTGCTAACGCTGAAGCTTTCTTT.

The count of this clone is one. This chain uses TRBV3-1 (or the pseudogene TRBV3-2) with TRBJ2-7; the D is unclear. Germline V gene lookup returns CDR1 LGHDT and CDR2 YNNKEL (reference sequence). Trimming removed 6 bases at V and 0 bases at J, with 6 bases between. The CDR3 consists of 12 residues. The DNA of the CDR3 is TGTGCCAGCAGTTCTTTCTCCTACGAGCAGTACTTC. Protein sequence: CASSSFSYEQYF.

There are a few counts of this clone. The V call is TRBV13, the J call TRBJ1-6; D might be TRBD1 (6 bases). The CDR3 runs to 15 residues. Germline CDR1 PRHDT, CDR2 FYEKMQ (reference sequence). V lost 4 bases to trimming and J lost 4 bases, with 11 bases between them. CDR3 nucleotides: TGTGCCAGCAGCTCGGAACAGGGTTATAATTCACCCCTCCACTTT. The encoded protein is CASSSEQGYNSPLHF.

The V gene is TRBV3-1 (or the pseudogene TRBV3-2), the J gene TRBJ1-6; no clear D. V was clipped by 3 bases and J by 7 bases, with 13 bases between them. Germline CDR1 and CDR2: LGHDT and YNNKEL (reference sequence). The CDR3 runs 15 residues. The CDR3 is CASSQSTRGNSPLHF. The CDR3 coding sequence is TGTGCCAGCAGCCAGTCGACCCGAGGGAATTCACCCCTCCACTTT.

The genes are TRBV5-1 and TRBJ2-3; 10 nucleotides align to TRBD1. The V gene end was trimmed by 2 bases and the J gene end by 5 bases; junction bases not matched to a gene: 2. CDR1 SGHRS and CDR2 YFSETQ come from the germline V gene. This CDR3 region has 14 residues. The CDR3 is CASSFRTGGDTQYF. As DNA, the CDR3 is TGCGCCAGCAGCTTCCGGACAGGGGGAGATACGCAGTATTTT.

J is TRBJ1-5 and V is TRBV7-9; 7 nucleotides match TRBD1. Germline loops: CDR1 SEHNR, CDR2 FQNEAQ (reference sequence). The CDR3 is 16 residues long. Trimming removed 5 bases from V and 2 bases from J; junction bases left unmatched: 9. Here the CDR3 reads CASSPETGSGNQPQHF. CDR3 DNA: TGTGCCAGCAGCCCAGAGACAGGGTCGGGCAATCAGCCCCAGCATTTT.

The V call is TRBV7-2, the J call TRBJ2-3; D may correspond to TRBD1 or TRBD2 (5 bases each). Trimming stripped 5 bases from V and 2 bases from J, with 23 bases between. The CDR3 contains 18 residues. CDR1 is SGHTA, CDR2 FQGNSA, per germline. The CDR3 is CASSPRDGGFRTTDTQYF. Here the CDR3 DNA reads TGTGCCAGCAGCCCCCGGGACGGAGGTTTCAGGACCACAGATACGCAGTATTTT. The full variable domain, its missing parts supplied by reference TRBV7-2 and TRBJ2-3, is GAGVSQSPSNKVTEKGKDVELRCDPISGHTALYWYRQSLGQGLEFLIYFQGNSAPDKSGLPSDRFSAERTGGSVSTLTIQRTQQEDSAVYLCASSPRDGGFRTTDTQYFGPGTRLTVL.

V is TRBV5-1 and J is TRBJ2-1; D not certain. Trimming left V 0 bases short and J 6 bases short, with 10 bases between. This CDR3 spans 14 amino acids. Germline V CDR1 and CDR2: SGHRS, YFSETQ. The CDR3: CASSLGAFGNEQFF. CDR3 coding DNA: TGCGCCAGCAGCTTGGGGGCCTTCGGCAATGAGCAGTTCTTC.

V and J are TRBV19 and TRBJ2-2; D unresolved. The CDR3 is 14 residues long. The V end lost 5 bases, the J end lost 9 bases, and 16 bases lay between the germline ends. The V gene's germline CDR1 is LNHDA and CDR2 SQIVND (reference sequence). Here the CDR3 DNA reads TGTGCCAGTAGTCCGGACGGGTCCGGGCGGGAGCTGTTTTTT. This codes for CASSPDGSGRELFF.

V gene TRBV5-6 combines with J gene TRBJ1-1; D is perhaps TRBD1 (5 bases). This CDR3 is 13 amino acids long. V was clipped by 4 bases and J by 5 bases, with 12 bases between them. Germline values: CDR1 SGHDT, CDR2 YYEEEE. The CDR3 DNA sequence: TGTGCCAGCAGCCCCTGGTGGGGGACTGAAGCTTTCTTT. This encodes CASSPWWGTEAFF.

The rearrangement joins TRBV6-6 to TRBJ2-7; a possible D gene is TRBD1 (6 bases). The CDR3 sequence is 13 residues long. Germline V gene data show CDR1 as MNHNY and CDR2 as SVGAGI (reference sequence). V gave up 10 bases and J gave up 4 bases, with 17 bases separating them. CDR3 nucleotide sequence: TGTGCCACTGGACGGGACATCCGATACGAGCAGTACTTC. The encoded protein is CATGRDIRYEQYF.

CDR3 sequence reads: CASKPNGPKVGEQYF. DNA for the CDR3: TGTGCCAGCAAACCTAATGGACCGAAAGTGGGGGAGCAGTACTTC. The V gene is TRBV2, the J gene TRBJ2-7, with D uncertain. Germline V gene data show CDR1 as SNHLY and CDR2 as FYNNEI. V lost 7 bases to trimming and J lost 7 bases, with 23 bases between them. The CDR3 has 15 amino acids.

The chain carries TRBV6-4 and TRBJ1-2; a weak D match, TRBD1 (5 bases). Looked up from germline, CDR1 is MRHNA and CDR2 is SNTAGT. The V gene lost 2 bases and the J gene lost 4 bases, with 23 bases spanning the gap. This CDR3 has 18 residues. The CDR3 DNA follows: TGTGCCAGCAGTGACCTCGTAGGGGTAGAACCAAGGGCCTATGGCTACACCTTC. This encodes CASSDLVGVEPRAYGYTF.

The V gene is TRBV9, the J gene TRBJ1-1; D unclear. V was cut by 3 bases and J by 0 bases, with 12 bases left in between. CDR1 is SGDLS, CDR2 YYNGEE, per germline. CDR3 size: 15 residues. CDR3 coding DNA: TGTGCCAGCAGCGCTATAAGATTGGTGAACACTGAAGCTTTCTTT. It is translated as CASSAIRLVNTEAFF.

This clone has a handful of counts. The chain has TRBV5-1 and TRBJ1-2, with D unresolved. CDR3 length: 15 residues. Trimming shortened V by 2 bases and J by 3 bases, and 14 bases separated the two germline ends. Per the germline V gene, CDR1 is SGHRS and CDR2 is YFSETQ. The CDR3 DNA sequence: TGCGCCAGCAGCTTTAACGGTGGCGGGGACTATGGCTACACCTTC. Its protein is CASSFNGGGDYGYTF.

The chain uses TRBV19 and TRBJ1-1; no reliable D call. The CDR3 has 14 amino acids. The V end was cut by 1 base, the J end by 1 base, with 7 bases between. Per the germline V gene, CDR1 is LNHDA and CDR2 is SQIVND (reference sequence). The CDR3 loop is CASSIGIPNTEAFF. CDR3 in DNA: TGTGCCAGTAGTATAGGCATTCCGAACACTGAAGCTTTCTTT.

This clone was observed many times. The chain is built from TRBV5-8 and TRBJ1-5; 8 bases line up with TRBD1. J was trimmed by 5 bases and V by 2 bases; bases with no gene match: 9. This CDR3 comprises 16 residues. In germline, CDR1 is SGHTS, CDR2 YDEGEE. The CDR3 nucleotides are TGTGCCAGCAGCTTTCGACGGACAGGGAACTATCAGCCCCAGCATTTT. Residues: CASSFRRTGNYQPQHF.

The rearrangement joins TRBV7-2 to TRBJ1-4; D not certain. In germline, CDR1 is SGHTA, CDR2 FQGNSA. CDR3 length equals 15 residues. V lost 0 bases to trimming and J lost 2 bases, with 7 bases between them. CDR3 DNA sequence: TGTGCCAGCAGCTTAGCGGCCACTACTAATGAAAAACTGTTTTTT. Translating it yields CASSLAATTNEKLFF.

This clone was observed a single time. The genes are TRBV4-1 and TRBJ2-7, with 9 bases fitting TRBD1. Per germline, CDR1 MGHRA and CDR2 YSYEKL. V gave up 4 bases and J gave up 2 bases; unmatched junction bases: 9. This CDR3 spans 16 amino acids. In DNA, the CDR3 is TGCGCCAGCAGCCTGATTCCGGGGGACAGGGCCTACGAGCAGTACTTC. Protein product: CASSLIPGDRAYEQYF.

The chain has TRBV5-1 and TRBJ2-3; 8 nucleotides agree with TRBD2. Germline CDR1 is SGHRS and CDR2 is YFSETQ. J lost 0 bases, V lost 2 bases, and 5 bases had no gene match. The CDR3 sequence is 16 residues long. The chain's CDR3 is CASSFSGGPSTDTQYF. The CDR3 region has the DNA TGCGCCAGCAGCTTCAGCGGGGGCCCTAGCACAGATACGCAGTATTTT.

Comments on this clone: This sample also contains other DNA sequences that code for the same CDR3. The CDR3 bases are TGTGCCAGCAGCGTAGGGACAGGGGGCTGGGGTGGCTACACCTTC. Amino acids: CASSVGTGGWGGYTF. This chain joins TRBV9 and TRBJ1-2; TRBD1 agrees at 11 bases. CDR1 SGDLS and CDR2 YYNGEE come from the germline V gene. The CDR3 spans 15 residues. V trimming: 0 bases; J trimming: 7 bases; junction bases outside the gene matches: 5.

The rearrangement links TRBV7-2 to TRBJ2-2; D unclear. This CDR3 has 13 amino acids. Germline V gene lookup returns CDR1 SGHTA and CDR2 FQGNSA. V dropped 1 base and J dropped 11 bases, with 11 bases sitting between them. CDR3: CASSLDYFLELFF. The CDR3, as DNA: TGTGCCAGCAGCTTAGACTACTTCTTAGAGCTGTTTTTT. The full variable domain, with the rest looked up from reference TRBV7-2 and TRBJ2-2, is GAGVSQSPSNKVTEKGKDVELRCDPISGHTALYWYRQSLGQGLEFLIYFQGNSAPDKSGLPSDRFSAERTGGSVSTLTIQRTQQEDSAVYLCASSLDYFLELFFGEGSRLTVL.

This sequence joins TRBV3-1 (or the pseudogene TRBV3-2) and TRBJ2-7; a possible D gene is TRBD2 (6 bases). The CDR3 spans 15 residues. Deletions cut 0 bases from V and 5 bases from J, with 14 bases between. From germline, CDR1 is LGHDT and CDR2 YNNKEL (reference sequence). The CDR3 DNA sequence: TGTGCCAGCAGCCAAGACGCTAGCGTTGCAGACGAGCAGTACTTC. Translating it yields CASSQDASVADEQYF.